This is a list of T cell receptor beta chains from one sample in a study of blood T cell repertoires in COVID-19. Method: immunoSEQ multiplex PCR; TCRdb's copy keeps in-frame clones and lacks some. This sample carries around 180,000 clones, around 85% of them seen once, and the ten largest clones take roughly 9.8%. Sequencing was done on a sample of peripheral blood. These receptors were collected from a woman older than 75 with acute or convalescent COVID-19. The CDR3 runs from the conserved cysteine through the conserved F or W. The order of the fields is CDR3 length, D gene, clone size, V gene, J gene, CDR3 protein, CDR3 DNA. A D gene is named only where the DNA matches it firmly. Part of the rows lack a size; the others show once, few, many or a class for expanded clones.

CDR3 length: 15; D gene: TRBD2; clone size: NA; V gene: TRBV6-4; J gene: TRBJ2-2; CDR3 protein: CASSAWEGLTGELFF; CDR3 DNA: TGTGCCAGCAGTGCTTGGGAGGGCCTTACCGGGGAGCTGTTTTTT
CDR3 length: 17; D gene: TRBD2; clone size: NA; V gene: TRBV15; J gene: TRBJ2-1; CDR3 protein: CATSKGLAGGRGDEQFF; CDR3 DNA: TGTGCCACCAGCAAAGGACTAGCGGGGGGTCGAGGGGATGAGCAGTTCTTC
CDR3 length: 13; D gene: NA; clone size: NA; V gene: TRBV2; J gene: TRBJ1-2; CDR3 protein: CASSVGAPYGYTF; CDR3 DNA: TGTGCCAGCAGTGTTGGGGCCCCCTATGGCTACACCTTC
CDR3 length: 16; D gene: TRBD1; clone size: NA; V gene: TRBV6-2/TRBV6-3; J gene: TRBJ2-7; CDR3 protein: CASSYSSGTGPYEQYF; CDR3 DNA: TGTGCCAGCAGTTACTCTTCCGGGACAGGGCCCTACGAGCAGTACTTC
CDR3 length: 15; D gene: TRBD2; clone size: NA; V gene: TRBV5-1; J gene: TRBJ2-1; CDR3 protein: CASSLLAGRDNEQFF; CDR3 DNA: TGCGCCAGCAGCTTGCTAGCGGGCCGGGACAATGAGCAGTTCTTC
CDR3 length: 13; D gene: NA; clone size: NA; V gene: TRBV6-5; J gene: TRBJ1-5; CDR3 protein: CASSNEMRGAQHF; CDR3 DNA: TGTGCCAGCAGTAATGAAATGCGGGGGGCCCAGCATTTT
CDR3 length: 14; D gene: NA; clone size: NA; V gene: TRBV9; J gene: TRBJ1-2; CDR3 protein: CASSVEAGDYGYTF; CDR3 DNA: TGTGCCAGCAGCGTAGAAGCCGGTGACTATGGCTACACCTTC
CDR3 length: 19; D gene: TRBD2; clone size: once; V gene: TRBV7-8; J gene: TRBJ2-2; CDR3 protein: CASSLVVAGGPANTGELFF; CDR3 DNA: TGTGCCAGCAGCTTAGTGGTAGCGGGGGGGCCAGCGAACACCGGGGAGCTGTTTTTT
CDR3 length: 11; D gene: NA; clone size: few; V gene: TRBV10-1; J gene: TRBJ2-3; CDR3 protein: CASAETDTQYF; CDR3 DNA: TGCGCCAGCGCGGAGACAGATACGCAGTATTTT
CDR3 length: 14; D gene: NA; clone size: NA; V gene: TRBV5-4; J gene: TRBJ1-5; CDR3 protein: CASSFPGEGQPQHF; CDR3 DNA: TGTGCCAGCAGCTTCCCAGGGGAGGGTCAGCCCCAGCATTTT
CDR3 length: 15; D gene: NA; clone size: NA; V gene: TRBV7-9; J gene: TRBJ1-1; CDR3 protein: CASSPLRGMNTEAFF; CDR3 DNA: TGTGCCAGCAGCCCACTCAGGGGCATGAACACTGAAGCTTTCTTT
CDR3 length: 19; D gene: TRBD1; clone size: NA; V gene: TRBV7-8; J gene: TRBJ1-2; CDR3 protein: CASSLASSIGTGGNYGYTF; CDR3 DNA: TGTGCCAGCAGCTTAGCCAGTAGTATCGGGACAGGGGGTAACTATGGCTACACCTTC
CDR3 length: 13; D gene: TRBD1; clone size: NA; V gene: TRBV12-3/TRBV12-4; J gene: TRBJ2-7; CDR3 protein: CASSPQGAHEQYF; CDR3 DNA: TGTGCCAGCAGCCCTCAGGGGGCCCACGAGCAGTACTTC
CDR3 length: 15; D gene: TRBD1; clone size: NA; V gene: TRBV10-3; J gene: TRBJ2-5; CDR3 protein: CAISDRDRAQETQYF; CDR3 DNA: TGTGCCATCAGTGACCGGGACAGGGCACAAGAGACCCAGTACTTC
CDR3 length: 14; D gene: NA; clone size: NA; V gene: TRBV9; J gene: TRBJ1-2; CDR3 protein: CASSVSGTGYGYTF; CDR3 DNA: TGTGCCAGCAGCGTATCCGGGACTGGCTATGGCTACACCTTC
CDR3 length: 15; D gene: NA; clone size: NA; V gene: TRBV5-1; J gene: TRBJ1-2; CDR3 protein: CASSLGIQGLDGYTF; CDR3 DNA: TGCGCCAGCAGCTTGGGGATACAGGGCTTGGATGGCTACACCTTC
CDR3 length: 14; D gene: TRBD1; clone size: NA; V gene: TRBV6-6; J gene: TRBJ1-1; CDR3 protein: CASSSRQGYTEAFF; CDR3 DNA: TGTGCCAGCAGCTCACGACAGGGGTACACTGAAGCTTTCTTT
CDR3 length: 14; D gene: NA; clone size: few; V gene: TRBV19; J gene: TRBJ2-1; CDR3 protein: CASSILSGRNEQFF; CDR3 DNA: TGTGCCAGTAGTATCCTAAGTGGGAGGAATGAGCAGTTCTTC
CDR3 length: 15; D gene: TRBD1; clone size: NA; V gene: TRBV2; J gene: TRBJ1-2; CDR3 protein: CASSLSRQGAGGYTF; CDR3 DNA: TGTGCCAGCAGCCTCTCCCGACAGGGGGCAGGTGGCTACACCTTC
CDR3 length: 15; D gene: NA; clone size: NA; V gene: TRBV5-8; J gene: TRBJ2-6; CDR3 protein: CASSTDSSGANVLTF; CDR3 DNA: TGTGCCAGCAGCACCGACAGCTCTGGGGCCAACGTCCTGACTTTC
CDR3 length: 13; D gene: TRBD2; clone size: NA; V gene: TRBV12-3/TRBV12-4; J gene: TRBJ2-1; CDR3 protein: CASSLEGGRAQFF; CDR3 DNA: TGTGCCAGCAGTTTAGAAGGCGGGAGGGCCCAGTTCTTC
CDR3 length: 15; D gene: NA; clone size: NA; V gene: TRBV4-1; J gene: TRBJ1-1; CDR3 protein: CASSQLTDPVTEAFF; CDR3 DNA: TGCGCCAGCAGCCAGCTGACAGATCCGGTCACTGAAGCTTTCTTT
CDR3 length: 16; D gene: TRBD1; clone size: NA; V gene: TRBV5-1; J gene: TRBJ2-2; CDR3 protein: CASSLQGQGETGELFF; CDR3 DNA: TGCGCCAGCAGCTTACAGGGACAGGGGGAGACCGGGGAGCTGTTTTTT
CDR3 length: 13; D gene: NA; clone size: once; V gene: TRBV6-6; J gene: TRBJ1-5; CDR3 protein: CASRHGGNQPQHF; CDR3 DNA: TGTGCCAGCAGACATGGAGGCAATCAGCCCCAGCATTTT
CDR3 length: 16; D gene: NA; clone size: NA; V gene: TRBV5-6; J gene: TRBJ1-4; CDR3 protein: CASSLLRGATNEKLFF; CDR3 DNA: TGTGCCAGCAGCTTGTTGCGGGGGGCAACTAATGAAAAACTGTTTTTT
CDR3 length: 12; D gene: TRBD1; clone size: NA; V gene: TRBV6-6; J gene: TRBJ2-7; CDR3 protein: CASSGQGSEQYF; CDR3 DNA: TGTGCCAGCAGTGGACAGGGCTCCGAGCAGTACTTC
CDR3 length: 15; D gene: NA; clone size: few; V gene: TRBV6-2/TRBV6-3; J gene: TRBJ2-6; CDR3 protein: CASSYGGSGANVLTF; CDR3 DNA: TGTGCCAGCAGTTACGGGGGGTCTGGGGCCAACGTCCTGACTTTC
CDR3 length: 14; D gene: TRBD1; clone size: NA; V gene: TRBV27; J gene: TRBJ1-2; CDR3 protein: CASKTLQGDYGYTF; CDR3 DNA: TGTGCCAGCAAAACGCTACAGGGGGACTATGGCTACACCTTC
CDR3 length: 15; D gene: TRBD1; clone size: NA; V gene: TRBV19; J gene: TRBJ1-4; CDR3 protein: CASSIVGGAGEKLFF; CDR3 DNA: TGTGCCAGTAGTATAGTAGGGGGCGCCGGTGAAAAACTGTTTTTT
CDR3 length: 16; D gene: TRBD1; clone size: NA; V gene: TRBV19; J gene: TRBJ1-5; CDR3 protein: CASSTPRTGRNQPQHF; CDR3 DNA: TGTGCCAGTAGTACGCCCCGGACAGGGCGCAATCAGCCCCAGCATTTT
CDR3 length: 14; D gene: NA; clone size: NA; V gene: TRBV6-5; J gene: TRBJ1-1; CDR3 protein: CASSPAGGVTEAFF; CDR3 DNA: TGTGCCAGCAGCCCCGCGGGTGGGGTGACTGAAGCTTTCTTT
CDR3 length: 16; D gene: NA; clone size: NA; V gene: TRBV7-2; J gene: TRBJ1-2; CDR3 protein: CASSTEPAQGNYGYTF; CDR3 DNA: TGTGCCAGCAGCACCGAACCCGCACAGGGTAACTATGGCTACACCTTC
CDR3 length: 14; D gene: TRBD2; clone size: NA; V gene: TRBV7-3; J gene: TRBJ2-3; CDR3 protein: CASSTGTNTDTQYF; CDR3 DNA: TGTGCCAGCAGCACCGGGACTAACACAGATACGCAGTATTTT
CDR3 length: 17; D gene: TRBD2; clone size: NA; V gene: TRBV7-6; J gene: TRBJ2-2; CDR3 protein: CASSLGGSGRITGELFF; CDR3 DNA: TGTGCCAGCAGCTTAGGAGGTAGCGGGAGAATAACCGGGGAGCTGTTTTTT
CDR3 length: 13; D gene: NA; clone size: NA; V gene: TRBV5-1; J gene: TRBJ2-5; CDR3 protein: CASSLGGQETQYF; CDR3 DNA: TGCGCCAGCAGCTTAGGGGGACAAGAGACCCAGTACTTC
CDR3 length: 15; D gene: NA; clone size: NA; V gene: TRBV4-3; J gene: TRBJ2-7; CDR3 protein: CASSQSETDNYEQYF; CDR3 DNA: TGCGCCAGCAGCCAGTCCGAGACAGATAACTACGAGCAGTACTTC
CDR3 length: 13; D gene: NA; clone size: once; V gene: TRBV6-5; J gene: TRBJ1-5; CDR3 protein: CASSDSANQPQHF; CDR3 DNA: TGTGCCAGCAGTGACTCAGCCAATCAGCCCCAGCATTTT
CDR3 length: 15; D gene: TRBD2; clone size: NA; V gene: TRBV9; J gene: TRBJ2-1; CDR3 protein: CASSVMSGSIAEQFF; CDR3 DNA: TGTGCCAGCAGCGTTATGAGCGGGAGCATCGCTGAGCAGTTCTTC
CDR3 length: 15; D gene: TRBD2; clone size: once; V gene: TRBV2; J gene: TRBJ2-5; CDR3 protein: CASSDGVAGGQTQYF; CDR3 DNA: TGTGCCAGCAGTGATGGAGTAGCGGGGGGACAGACCCAGTACTTC
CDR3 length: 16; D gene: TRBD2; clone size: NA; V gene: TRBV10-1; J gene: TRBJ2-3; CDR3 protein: CASSVSTSGGTDTQYF; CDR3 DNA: TGCGCCAGCAGTGTGTCCACTAGCGGGGGCACAGATACGCAGTATTTT
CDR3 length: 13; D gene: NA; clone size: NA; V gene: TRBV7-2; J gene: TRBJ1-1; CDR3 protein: CASSFGSSTEAFF; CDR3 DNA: TGTGCCAGCAGCTTTGGCAGTTCCACTGAAGCTTTCTTT
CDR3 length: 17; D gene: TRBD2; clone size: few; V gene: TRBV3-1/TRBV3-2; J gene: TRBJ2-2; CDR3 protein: CASSRPGLAGTTGELFF; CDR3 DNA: TGTGCCAGCAGCCGGCCCGGACTAGCGGGGACCACCGGGGAGCTGTTTTTT
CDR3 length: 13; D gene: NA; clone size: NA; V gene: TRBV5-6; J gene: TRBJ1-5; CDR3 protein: CASSVGDYQPQHF; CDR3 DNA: TGTGCCAGCAGCGTGGGAGACTATCAGCCCCAGCATTTT
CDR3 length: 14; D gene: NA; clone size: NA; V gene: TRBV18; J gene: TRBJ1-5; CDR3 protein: CASSLRDNPQPQHF; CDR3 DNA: TGTGCCAGCTCACTCCGGGACAATCCTCAGCCCCAGCATTTT
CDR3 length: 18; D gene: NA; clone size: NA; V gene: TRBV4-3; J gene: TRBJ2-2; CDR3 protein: CASSRGLGGGSNTGELFF; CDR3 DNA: TGCGCCAGCAGCCGAGGACTGGGCGGGGGCTCGAACACCGGGGAGCTGTTTTTT
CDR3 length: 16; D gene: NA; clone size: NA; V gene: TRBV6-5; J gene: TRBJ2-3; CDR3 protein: CASSYLWAGSTDTQYF; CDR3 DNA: TGTGCCAGCAGTTACCTCTGGGCGGGGAGCACAGATACGCAGTATTTT
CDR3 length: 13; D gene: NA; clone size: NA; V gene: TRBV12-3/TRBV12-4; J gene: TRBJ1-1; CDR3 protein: CASGWTENTEAFF; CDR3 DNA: TGTGCCAGCGGATGGACAGAAAACACTGAAGCTTTCTTT
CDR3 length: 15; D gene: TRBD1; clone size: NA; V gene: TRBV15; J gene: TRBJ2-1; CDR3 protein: CATSYRRTGSNEQFF; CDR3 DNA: TGTGCCACCAGCTACCGCCGGACAGGGTCCAATGAGCAGTTCTTC
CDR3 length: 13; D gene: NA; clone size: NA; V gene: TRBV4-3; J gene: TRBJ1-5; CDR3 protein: CASSQDPRQPQHF; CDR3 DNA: TGCGCCAGCAGCCAAGATCCCAGGCAGCCCCAGCATTTT
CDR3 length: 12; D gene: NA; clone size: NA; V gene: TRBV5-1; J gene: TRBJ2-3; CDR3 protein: CASKGGTDTQYF; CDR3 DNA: TGCGCCAGCAAGGGGGGCACAGATACGCAGTATTTT